This TCR beta chain was identified in a study of T-cell reconstitution after alpha-beta-depleted transplantation in children. The TCRbeta library was prepared with unique molecular identifiers. MiXCR was run by TCRdb on the PCR reads, yielding one entry per CDR3 protein. This sample has about 610,000 distinct CDR3 sequences, with roughly a tenth found just once. From germline, CDR1 is SGDLS and CDR2 YYNGEE. CDR3 length equals 14 residues. The V and J ends lost 4 bases and 1 base, in that order; junction bases with no gene match: 3. This clonotype turned up a few times. Material: PBMCs from the stem cell graft donor, obtained from the stem cell graft. The V gene is TRBV9, the J gene TRBJ2-5; 8 nucleotides match TRBD2. This sequence originates from a human donor who donated a stem cell graft to a child with acute myeloid leukemia. In nucleotides, the CDR3 is TGTGCCAGCAGCCCACGGGAGGGCCAAGAGACCCAGTACTTC. The encoded protein is CASSPREGQETQYF.